The 13 T cell receptor beta chains listed next were all sequenced from one sample in a study of T-cell reconstitution after alpha-beta-depleted transplantation in children. Unique molecular identifiers were used in preparing the TCRbeta library. TCRdb used MiXCR to reprocess the PCR reads, holding one entry per CDR3 protein. The sample has fewer than 350,000 distinct CDR3 sequences, around 10% seen once; the top ten hold approximately 7.6%. The sequencing here drew on PBMCs, taken before TCRalphabeta/CD19-depleted stem cell transplant. The receptors here all came from a boy under three years old with acute myeloid leukemia, due to receive a stem cell transplant.

This clonotype appeared many times. This chain uses TRBV7-2 with TRBJ2-7; the D is unclear. Germline V gives CDR1 SGHTA, CDR2 FQGNSA. The length of the CDR3 is 15 residues. V gave up 3 bases and J gave up 0 bases, with 12 bases separating them. The CDR3 is CASSFSPRSSYEQYF. The CDR3 DNA is TGTGCCAGCAGCTTCTCCCCTCGGAGCTCCTACGAGCAGTACTTC.

This clonotype has a count of ten or more. The chain joins TRBV5-1 to TRBJ2-1; D uncertain. The CDR3 is 13 amino acids. Between the trimmed V and J ends, which lost 6 bases and 0 bases, there was a span of 7 bases. The germline CDR1 and CDR2 sequences are SGHRS and YFSETQ. CDR3 in amino acids: CASKLSSYNEQFF. CDR3 DNA: TGCGCCAGCAAGTTAAGCTCCTACAATGAGCAGTTCTTC.

This clonotype was seen ten or more times. The chain links TRBV11-2 to TRBJ2-2; D unclear. Germline V gene sequence: CDR1 SGHAT, CDR2 FQNNGV. This CDR3 has 13 amino acids. V dropped 2 bases and J dropped 4 bases, with 5 bases sitting between them. The CDR3 nucleotides are TGTGCCAGCAGCTTATCGATCACCGGGGAGCTGTTTTTT. This gives the protein CASSLSITGELFF.

Notes on this clonotype: A much larger clonotype is one base distant, so this may be a read error. The J gene is TRBJ1-1, the V gene TRBV7-3; tentatively, D is TRBD1 (6 bases). Deletions cut 5 bases from V and 3 bases from J, with 10 bases between. The germline V gene has CDR1 SGHTA and CDR2 FQGTGA. This CDR3 has 13 residues. The CDR3 coding sequence is TGTGCCAGCAGCGTAGAGGGGGACACTGAAGCTTTCTTT. Its translation is CASSVEGDTEAFF.

At least ten counts were recorded for this clonotype. The chain recombines TRBV28 with TRBJ1-4, with TRBD1 matching over 9 bases. The trim removed 6 bases at V and 0 bases at J, leaving 2 bases unmatched. Germline assignment: CDR1 MDHEN and CDR2 SYDVKM. CDR3 length: 15 amino acids. The CDR3 sequence: CASRRDRATNEKLFF. The DNA for the CDR3 is TGTGCCAGCAGGAGGGACAGGGCAACTAATGAAAAACTGTTTTTT. The entire variable domain, with the rest obtained from reference TRBV28 and TRBJ1-4, is as follows: DVKVTQSSRYLVKRTGEKVFLECVQDMDHENMFWYRQDPGLGLRLIYFSYDVKMKEKGDIPEGYSVSREKKERFSLILESASTNQTSMYLCASRRDRATNEKLFFGSGTQLSVL.

Many counts were recorded for this clonotype. The chain links TRBV5-6 to TRBJ2-3; the match to TRBD2 covers 11 bases. Germline trimming cut 2 bases from V and 4 bases from J; bases unmatched to any gene: 3. Germline lookup yields CDR1 SGHDT and CDR2 YYEEEE. CDR3 length: 15 amino acids. The CDR3 loop is CASSFSGGGPDTQYF. In nucleotides, the CDR3 is TGTGCCAGCAGCTTTAGCGGGGGGGGTCCAGATACGCAGTATTTT.

This clonotype was seen repeatedly, ten times or more. This sequence joins TRBV7-2 and TRBJ2-7; D gene uncertain. There are 12 residues in the CDR3. Trimming shortened V by 4 bases and J by 4 bases, and 8 bases separated the two germline ends. The germline CDR1 and CDR2 sequences are SGHTA and FQGNSA. The CDR3 bases are TGTGCCAGCAGCTCAAGCTGGTACGAGCAGTACTTC. It codes for CASSSSWYEQYF.

In this sample, this clonotype turned up many times. The V call is TRBV5-1, the J call TRBJ2-5; D may be TRBD1 (6 bases). CDR1 is SGHRS and CDR2 is YFSETQ in the germline V gene. The V and J ends lost 9 bases and 4 bases respectively, with 19 bases between them. The CDR3 is made up of 14 amino acids. The CDR3 DNA is TGCGCCACCATGAAGGGACAATTAGGAGAGACCCAGTACTTC. It is translated as CATMKGQLGETQYF.

This clonotype appeared many times. The J gene is TRBJ1-1, the V gene TRBV28, with D possibly matching TRBD1 (6 bases). Germline values: CDR1 MDHEN, CDR2 SYDVKM. Trimming removed 4 bases from V and 1 base from J, with 16 bases in between. This CDR3 is built from 16 residues. CDR3 loop: CASSSPMGGRNTEAFF. The DNA for the CDR3 is TGTGCCAGCAGTTCCCCCATGGGGGGGCGGAACACTGAAGCTTTCTTT.

This clonotype was detected ten times or more. The chain's CDR3 is CASSIQGFYEQYF. The DNA of the CDR3 is TGTGCCAGCAGCATACAGGGTTTCTACGAGCAGTACTTC. The chain combines TRBV7-2 with TRBJ2-7; D is perhaps TRBD1 (6 bases). V was trimmed by 5 bases and J by 3 bases, leaving 11 bases between them. CDR3 length equals 13 residues. Germline CDR1 and CDR2: SGHTA and FQGNSA.

This clonotype showed up many times. The CDR3 nucleotides are TGTGCCAGCAGTTTAACAGGAGCAACTAATGAAAAACTGTTTTTT. Encoded protein: CASSLTGATNEKLFF. The chain combines TRBV28 with TRBJ1-4, with D tentatively TRBD1 (5 bases). The germline CDR1 and CDR2 sequences are MDHEN and SYDVKM. V lost 2 bases, J lost 0 bases, and 7 bases lay in between. The length of the CDR3 is 15 residues. Together with reference TRBV28 and TRBJ1-4, the CDR3 gives the full variable domain: DVKVTQSSRYLVKRTGEKVFLECVQDMDHENMFWYRQDPGLGLRLIYFSYDVKMKEKGDIPEGYSVSREKKERFSLILESASTNQTSMYLCASSLTGATNEKLFFGSGTQLSVL.

Regarding this clonotype: A much larger clonotype is one base distant, so this may be a read error. The chain is built from TRBV25-1 and TRBJ2-3; TRBD2 matches 8 bases. CDR1 is MGHDK and CDR2 is SYGVNS in the germline V gene. The CDR3 has 14 amino acids. The V gene end was trimmed by 6 bases and the J gene end by 5 bases; junction bases not matched to a gene: 7. The CDR3 loop reads CASRRAGEGDTQYF. DNA for the CDR3: TGTGCCAGCAGAAGAGCGGGAGAGGGAGATACGCAGTATTTT.

There are many counts of this clonotype. The chain carries TRBV10-3 and TRBJ1-2; TRBD1 matches at 7 bases. The length of the CDR3 is 11 residues. Germline trimming cut 10 bases from V and 2 bases from J; bases unmatched to any gene: 1. Germline V lookup: CDR1 ENHRY, CDR2 SYGVKD. The CDR3 DNA reads TGTGCCACACAGGGGAACTATGGCTACACCTTC. Residues: CATQGNYGYTF.